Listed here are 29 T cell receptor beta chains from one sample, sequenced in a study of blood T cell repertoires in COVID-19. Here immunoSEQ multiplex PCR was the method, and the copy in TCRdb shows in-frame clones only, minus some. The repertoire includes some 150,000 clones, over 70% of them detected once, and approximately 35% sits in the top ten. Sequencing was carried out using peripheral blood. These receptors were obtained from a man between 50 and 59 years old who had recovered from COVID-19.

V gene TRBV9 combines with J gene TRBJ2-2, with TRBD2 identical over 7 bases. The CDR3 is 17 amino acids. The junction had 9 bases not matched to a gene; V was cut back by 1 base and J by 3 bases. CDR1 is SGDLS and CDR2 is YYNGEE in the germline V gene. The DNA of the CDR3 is TGTGCCAGCAGCGTAAATCGGGCTAGCGGAGACACCGGGGAGCTGTTTTTT. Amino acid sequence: CASSVNRASGDTGELFF.

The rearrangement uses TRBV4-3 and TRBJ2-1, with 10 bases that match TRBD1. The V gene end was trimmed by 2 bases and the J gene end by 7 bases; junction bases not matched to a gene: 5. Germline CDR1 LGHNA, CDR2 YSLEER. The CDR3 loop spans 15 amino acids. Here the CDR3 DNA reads TGCGCCAGCAGCCAATCTCGGACAGGGGGTAATGAGCAGTTCTTC. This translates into CASSQSRTGGNEQFF.

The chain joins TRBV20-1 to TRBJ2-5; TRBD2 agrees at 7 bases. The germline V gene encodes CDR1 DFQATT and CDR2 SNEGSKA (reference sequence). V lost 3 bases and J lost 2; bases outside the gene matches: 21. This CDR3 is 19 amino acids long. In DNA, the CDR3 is TGCAGTGCTAGTACCCGAGGGCAGCGGGGTAAAGCCCCACAAGAGACCCAGTACTTC. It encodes CSASTRGQRGKAPQETQYF.

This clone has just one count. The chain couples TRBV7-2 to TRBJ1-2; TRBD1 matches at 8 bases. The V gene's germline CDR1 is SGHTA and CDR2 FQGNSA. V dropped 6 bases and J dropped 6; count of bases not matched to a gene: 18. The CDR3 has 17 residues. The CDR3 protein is CASRIRRRQGFGDGYTF. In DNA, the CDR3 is TGTGCCAGCAGGATTCGCCGGAGACAGGGGTTCGGAGATGGCTACACCTTC.

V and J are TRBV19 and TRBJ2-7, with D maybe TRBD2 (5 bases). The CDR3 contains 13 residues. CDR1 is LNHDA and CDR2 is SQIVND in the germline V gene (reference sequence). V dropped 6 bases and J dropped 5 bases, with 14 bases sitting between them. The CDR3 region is CASRGLAEDEQYF. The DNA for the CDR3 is TGTGCCAGTAGAGGACTGGCTGAGGACGAGCAGTACTTC.

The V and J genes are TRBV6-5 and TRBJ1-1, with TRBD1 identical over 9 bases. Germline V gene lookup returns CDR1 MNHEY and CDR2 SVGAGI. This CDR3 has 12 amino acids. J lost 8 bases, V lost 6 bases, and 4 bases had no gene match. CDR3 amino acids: CASRPDRGEAFF. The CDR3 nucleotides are TGTGCCAGCAGACCCGACAGGGGGGAAGCTTTCTTT.

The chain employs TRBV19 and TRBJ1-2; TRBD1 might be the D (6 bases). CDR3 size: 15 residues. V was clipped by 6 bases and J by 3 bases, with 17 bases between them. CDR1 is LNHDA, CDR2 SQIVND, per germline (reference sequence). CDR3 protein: CASSAPRQDYYGYTF. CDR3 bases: TGTGCCAGTAGCGCTCCTCGACAGGATTACTATGGCTACACCTTC.

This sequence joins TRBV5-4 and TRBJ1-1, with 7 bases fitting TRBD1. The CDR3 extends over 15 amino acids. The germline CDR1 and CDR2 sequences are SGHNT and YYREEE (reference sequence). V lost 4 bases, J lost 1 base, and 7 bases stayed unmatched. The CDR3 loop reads CASSESTGSNTEAFF. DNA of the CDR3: TGTGCCAGCAGCGAGTCGACAGGGTCGAACACTGAAGCTTTCTTT.

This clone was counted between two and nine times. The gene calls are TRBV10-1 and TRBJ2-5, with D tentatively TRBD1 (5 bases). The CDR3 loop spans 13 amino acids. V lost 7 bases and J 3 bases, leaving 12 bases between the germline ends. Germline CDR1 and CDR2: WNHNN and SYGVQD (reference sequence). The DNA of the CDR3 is TGCGCCAGCATTGTTGCAGGGAAAGAGACCCAGTACTTC. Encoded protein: CASIVAGKETQYF.

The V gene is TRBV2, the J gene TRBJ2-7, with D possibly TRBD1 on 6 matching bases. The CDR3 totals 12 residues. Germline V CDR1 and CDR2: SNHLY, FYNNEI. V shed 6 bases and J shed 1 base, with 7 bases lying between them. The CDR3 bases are TGTGCCAGCAGAGACAGGTCCTACGAGCAGTACTTC. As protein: CASRDRSYEQYF.

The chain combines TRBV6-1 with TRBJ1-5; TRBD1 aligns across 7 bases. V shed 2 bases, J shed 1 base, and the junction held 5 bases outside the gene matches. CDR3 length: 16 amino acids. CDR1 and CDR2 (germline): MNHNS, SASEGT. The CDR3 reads CASSENRGLSNQPQHF. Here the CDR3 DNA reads TGTGCCAGCAGTGAAAACAGGGGCCTAAGCAATCAGCCCCAGCATTTT.

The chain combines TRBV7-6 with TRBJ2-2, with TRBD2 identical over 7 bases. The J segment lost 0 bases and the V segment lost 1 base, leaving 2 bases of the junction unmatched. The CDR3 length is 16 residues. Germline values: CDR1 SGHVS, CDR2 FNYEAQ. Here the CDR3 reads CASSLGGGSNTGELFF. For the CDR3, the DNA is TGTGCCAGCAGCTTAGGGGGGGGATCGAACACCGGGGAGCTGTTTTTT.

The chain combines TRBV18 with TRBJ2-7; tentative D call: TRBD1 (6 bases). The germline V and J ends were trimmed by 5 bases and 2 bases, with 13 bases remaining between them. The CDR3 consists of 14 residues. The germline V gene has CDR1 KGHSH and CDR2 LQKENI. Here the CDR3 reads CASSSGTLTYEQYF. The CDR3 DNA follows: TGTGCCAGCTCATCCGGGACACTTACCTACGAGCAGTACTTC.

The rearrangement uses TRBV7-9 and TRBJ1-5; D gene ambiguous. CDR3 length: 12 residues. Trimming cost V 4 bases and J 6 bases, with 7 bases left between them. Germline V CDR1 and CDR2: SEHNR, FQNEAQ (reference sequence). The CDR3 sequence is CASSSEGQPQHF. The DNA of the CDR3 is TGTGCCAGCAGCTCCGAGGGTCAGCCCCAGCATTTT.

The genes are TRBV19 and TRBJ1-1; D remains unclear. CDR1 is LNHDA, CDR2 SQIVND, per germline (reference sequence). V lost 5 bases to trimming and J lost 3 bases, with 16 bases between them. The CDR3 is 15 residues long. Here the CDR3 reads CASSPQSAGDTEAFF. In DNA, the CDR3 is TGTGCCAGTAGTCCCCAATCGGCCGGGGACACTGAAGCTTTCTTT.

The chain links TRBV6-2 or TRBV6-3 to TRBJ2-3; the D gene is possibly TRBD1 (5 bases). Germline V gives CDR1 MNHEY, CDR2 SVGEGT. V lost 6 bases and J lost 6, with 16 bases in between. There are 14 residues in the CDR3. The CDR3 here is CASSRDQGFDTQYF. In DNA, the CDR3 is TGTGCCAGCAGCCGCGATCAGGGTTTCGATACGCAGTATTTT.

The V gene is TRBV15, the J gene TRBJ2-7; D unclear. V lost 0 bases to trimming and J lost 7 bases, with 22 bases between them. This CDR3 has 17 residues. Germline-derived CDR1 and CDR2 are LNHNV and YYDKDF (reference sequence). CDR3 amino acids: CATSRDPPGLRSLEQYF. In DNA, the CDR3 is TGTGCCACCAGCAGAGATCCGCCAGGTCTTCGATCGTTGGAGCAGTACTTC.

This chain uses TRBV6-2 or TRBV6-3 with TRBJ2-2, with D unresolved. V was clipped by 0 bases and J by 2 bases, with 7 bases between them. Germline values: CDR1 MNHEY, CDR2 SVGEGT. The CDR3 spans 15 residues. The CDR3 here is CASSYSGTNTGELFF. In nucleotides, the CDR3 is TGTGCCAGCAGTTACTCGGGCACAAACACCGGGGAGCTGTTTTTT.

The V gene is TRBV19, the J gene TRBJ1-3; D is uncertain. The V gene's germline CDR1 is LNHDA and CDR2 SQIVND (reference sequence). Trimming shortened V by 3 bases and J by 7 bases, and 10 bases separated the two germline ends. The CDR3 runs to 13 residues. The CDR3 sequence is CASSIPPGNTIYF. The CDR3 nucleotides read TGTGCCAGTAGTATCCCGCCCGGGAACACCATATATTTT.

Written as DNA, the CDR3 is TGTGCCAGCAGTTACTCCGGGACAGGCACCTATGGCTACACCTTC. This gives the protein CASSYSGTGTYGYTF. The rearrangement joins TRBV27 to TRBJ1-2; 8 nucleotides match TRBD1. The CDR3 extends over 15 amino acids. Germline trimming cut 4 bases from V and 4 bases from J; bases unmatched to any gene: 8. Per the germline V gene, CDR1 is MNHEY and CDR2 is SMNVEV (reference sequence).

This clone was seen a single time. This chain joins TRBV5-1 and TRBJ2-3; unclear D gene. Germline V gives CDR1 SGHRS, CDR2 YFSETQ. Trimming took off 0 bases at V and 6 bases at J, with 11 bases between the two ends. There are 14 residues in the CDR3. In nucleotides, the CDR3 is TGCGCCAGCAGCTTGGACAGTATGTTCGATACGCAGTATTTT. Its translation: CASSLDSMFDTQYF.

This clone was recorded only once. The DNA for the CDR3 is TGCGCCAGCAGCTTGGCGCAGGGTAACACTGAAGCTTTCTTT. Translating it yields CASSLAQGNTEAFF. The V and J genes are TRBV5-1 and TRBJ1-1; perhaps TRBD1 as D (5 bases). CDR1 is SGHRS and CDR2 is YFSETQ in the germline V gene. The V end lost 0 bases, the J end lost 2 bases, and 8 bases lay between the germline ends. CDR3 length equals 14 residues.

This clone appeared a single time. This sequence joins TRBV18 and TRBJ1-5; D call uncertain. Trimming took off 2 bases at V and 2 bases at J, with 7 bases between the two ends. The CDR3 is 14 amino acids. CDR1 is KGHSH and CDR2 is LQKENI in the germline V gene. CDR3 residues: CASSPDEGNQPQHF. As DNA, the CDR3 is TGTGCCAGCTCACCAGATGAGGGCAATCAGCCCCAGCATTTT.

The chain's CDR3 is CASSPIGNSGANVLTF. The CDR3, as DNA: TGTGCCAGCAGCCCGATCGGGAACTCTGGGGCCAACGTCCTGACTTTC. The chain recombines TRBV5-4 with TRBJ2-6, with D perhaps TRBD2 (5 bases). Trimming removed 4 bases at V and 0 bases at J, with 11 bases between. CDR1 and CDR2 from the germline V gene are SGHNT and YYREEE (reference sequence). The CDR3 extends over 16 amino acids.

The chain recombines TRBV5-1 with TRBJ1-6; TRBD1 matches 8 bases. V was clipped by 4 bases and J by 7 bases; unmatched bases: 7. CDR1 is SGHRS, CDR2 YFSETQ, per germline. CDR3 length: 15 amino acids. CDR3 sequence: CASSPSTGANSPLHF. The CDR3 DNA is TGCGCCAGCAGCCCCTCGACAGGGGCCAATTCACCCCTCCACTTT.

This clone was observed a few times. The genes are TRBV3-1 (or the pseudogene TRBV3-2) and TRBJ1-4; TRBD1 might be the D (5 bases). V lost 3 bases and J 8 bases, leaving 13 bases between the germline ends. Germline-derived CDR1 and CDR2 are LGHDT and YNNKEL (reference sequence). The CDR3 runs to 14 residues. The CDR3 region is CASSHSGRGEKLFF. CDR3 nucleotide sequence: TGTGCCAGCAGCCACTCGGGGAGGGGCGAAAAACTGTTTTTT.

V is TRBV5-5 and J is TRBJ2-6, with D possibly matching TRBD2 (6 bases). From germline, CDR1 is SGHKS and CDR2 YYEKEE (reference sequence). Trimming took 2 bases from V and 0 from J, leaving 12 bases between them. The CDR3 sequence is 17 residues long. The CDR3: CASSFQASASGANVLTF. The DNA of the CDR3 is TGTGCCAGCAGCTTTCAAGCTAGCGCCTCTGGGGCCAACGTCCTGACTTTC.

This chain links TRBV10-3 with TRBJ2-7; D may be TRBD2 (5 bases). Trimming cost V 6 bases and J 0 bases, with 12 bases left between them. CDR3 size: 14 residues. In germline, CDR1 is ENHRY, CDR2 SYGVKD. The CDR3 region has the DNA TGTGCCATCAGGGACTCTCTCCTCTCCTACGAGCAGTACTTC. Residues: CAIRDSLLSYEQYF.

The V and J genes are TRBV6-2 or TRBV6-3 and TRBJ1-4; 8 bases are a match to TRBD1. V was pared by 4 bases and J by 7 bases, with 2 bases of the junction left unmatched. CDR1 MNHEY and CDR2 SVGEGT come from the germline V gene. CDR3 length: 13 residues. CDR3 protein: CASSSGGGEKLFF. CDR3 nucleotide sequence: TGTGCCAGCAGTTCAGGGGGCGGTGAAAAACTGTTTTTT.